The clone carrying this T cell receptor (beta chain) was seen only a few times. V gave up 7 bases and J gave up 10 bases, with 23 bases separating them. CDR3 size: 16 residues. The germline gives CDR1 MNHNS, CDR2 SASEGT. TCRdb itself ran the 5' RACE reads through MiXCR, one entry per CDR3 protein. The table records some 260,000 distinct CDR3 sequences, around 5.3% of them present only once. The data stem from a study of T cells after yellow fever vaccination. Source: CD4+ T cells sorted from PBMCs, taken on the day of the yellow fever booster vaccination. The source of this sequence is a young man who received the YFV17D yellow fever vaccine. The chain joins TRBV6-1 to TRBJ1-6; unclear D gene. In DNA, the CDR3 is TGTGCCAGCACTTTTGGACGGATATCCCAGGAGTCACCCCTCCACTTT. It codes for CASTFGRISQESPLHF.